These 12 T cell receptor beta chains were all obtained from the same sample, sequenced in a study of T cells in Graves' hyperthyroidism and ophthalmopathy. TCR beta CDR3 sequences were amplified from RNA transcripts. The TCR CDR3 was amplified in a first-round RT-PCR using the HTBI primer set. TCRdb itself ran the multiplex PCR reads through MiXCR, one entry per CDR3 protein. The top ten clones hold roughly an eighth of a sample with about 640,000 distinct CDR3 sequences, about 14% of them seen once. The sequenced sample was blood. These receptor sequences come from a woman aged 45 to 65 with Graves' ophthalmopathy.

The J gene is TRBJ1-2, the V gene TRBV12-3 or TRBV12-4; maybe TRBD1 (5 bases). V was shortened by 4 bases and J by 10 bases, with 16 bases between the two germline ends. The CDR3 contains 13 residues. In nucleotides, the CDR3 is TGTGCCAGCAGTTCTCAAGGGGCCCCTGACTACACCTTC. The encoded protein is CASSSQGAPDYTF.

In its sample, this clonotype was seen a few times. This chain uses TRBV6-1 with TRBJ2-7; D perhaps matches TRBD2 (5 bases). V was clipped by 6 bases and J by 7 bases, with 13 bases between them. Per germline, CDR1 MNHNS and CDR2 SASEGT. The CDR3 contains 12 residues. This chain's CDR3 is CASSPGSREQYF. The CDR3 coding sequence is TGTGCCAGCAGCCCGGGGTCGAGGGAGCAGTACTTC.

This chain joins TRBV9 and TRBJ1-6; 9 positions match TRBD1. Trimming removed 6 bases from V and 0 bases from J; junction bases left unmatched: 7. The CDR3 runs to 17 residues. Germline loops: CDR1 SGDLS, CDR2 YYNGEE. CDR3 in DNA: TGTGCCAGCACCTTAGGACAGGGGACCTCCTATAATTCACCCCTCCACTTT. Its protein product is CASTLGQGTSYNSPLHF.

The J gene is TRBJ2-1, the V gene TRBV6-2 or TRBV6-3; D is perhaps TRBD2 (6 bases). This CDR3 is built from 15 residues. The ends were cut back, 6 bases at V and 6 bases at J, with 18 bases in the middle. Germline CDR1 and CDR2: MNHEY and SVGEGT. The CDR3 spells CASRPGTGVSNEQFF. The CDR3 DNA reads as TGTGCCAGCAGACCCGGGACTGGGGTGTCCAATGAGCAGTTCTTC.

The table lists this clonotype with a few counts. Its ends do not fully match the called genes, so a read error is possible. The CDR3 sequence: CASSRGAGVVVYEQCF. CDR3 nucleotide sequence: TGTGCCAGCAGCCGTGGGGCGGGAGTGGTTGTCTACGAGCAGTGCTTC. V is TRBV11-1 and J is TRBJ2-7; TRBD2 matches at 7 bases. The CDR3 has 16 amino acids. The germline V gene has CDR1 SGHAT and CDR2 FQDESV (reference sequence). Looking up the rest from reference TRBV11-1 and TRBJ2-7 gives the full variable domain: EAEVAQSPRYKITEKSQAVAFWCDPISGHATLYWYRQILGQGPELLVQFQDESVVDDSQLPKDRFSAERLKGVDSTLKIQPAELGDSAMYLCASSRGAGVVVYEQCFGPGTRLTVT.

CDR3 protein: CASSPGTGMNTEAFF. The DNA of the CDR3 is TGTGCCAGCAGCCCCGGGACAGGGATGAACACTGAAGCTTTCTTT. The chain employs TRBV7-9 and TRBJ1-1; the match to TRBD1 covers 9 bases. CDR1 is SEHNR, CDR2 FQNEAQ, per germline (reference sequence). V trimming: 5 bases; J trimming: 0 bases; junction bases outside the gene matches: 4. The CDR3 totals 15 residues.

In this sample, this clonotype turned up many times. The chain links TRBV18 to TRBJ1-5; 10 bases are shared with TRBD1. CDR3 length: 14 amino acids. J lost 7 bases, V lost 3 bases, and 3 bases had no gene match. Germline V gene sequence: CDR1 KGHSH, CDR2 LQKENI. The CDR3 DNA reads TGTGCCAGCTCACCGGGACAGGGGTACCAGCCCCAGCATTTT. Protein product: CASSPGQGYQPQHF. Based on the CDR3 plus reference TRBV18 and TRBJ1-5, the full variable domain is NAGVMQNPRHLVRRRGQEARLRCSPMKGHSHVYWYRQLPEEGLKFMVYLQKENIIDESGMPKERFSAEFPKEGPSILRIQQVVRGDSAAYFCASSPGQGYQPQHFGDGTRLSIL.

V usage is TRBV27 and J usage is TRBJ2-4, with 8 nucleotides matching TRBD1. Trimming at V came to 6 bases and at J to 8 bases, leaving 12 bases not matched to a gene. The CDR3 consists of 15 residues. Germline loops: CDR1 MNHEY, CDR2 SMNVEV (reference sequence). DNA for the CDR3: TGTGCCAGCAGAACGATCCCGGGACAGGCTGACATTCAGTACTTC. This codes for CASRTIPGQADIQYF.

This clonotype was recorded at least ten times. The chain joins TRBV6-2 or TRBV6-3 to TRBJ2-1; 8 positions agree with TRBD2. The CDR3 sequence is 16 residues long. Germline CDR1 and CDR2: MNHEY and SVGEGT. The junction had 9 bases not matched to a gene; V was cut back by 7 bases and J by 1 base. The CDR3 DNA is TGTGCCAGCATATCAACTAGCGGAAAATCCTACAATGAGCAGTTCTTC. Translating gives CASISTSGKSYNEQFF.

This clonotype was observed at least ten times. V is TRBV20-1 and J is TRBJ1-2; the match to TRBD1 covers 7 bases. Unmatched junction bases numbered 9, after V lost 3 bases and J lost 2 bases. Germline CDR1 is DFQATT and CDR2 is SNEGSKA (reference sequence). There are 15 residues in the CDR3. Here the CDR3 reads CSASRGQTLNYGYTF. CDR3 bases: TGCAGTGCTAGTCGGGGACAGACCCTCAACTATGGCTACACCTTC.

This clonotype has a handful of counts. The rearrangement joins TRBV2 to TRBJ1-6; 8 nucleotides match TRBD1. Trimming at V came to 6 bases and at J to 2 bases, leaving 0 bases not matched to a gene. The CDR3 totals 14 residues. Germline assignment: CDR1 SNHLY and CDR2 FYNNEI. Here the CDR3 reads CASRDRAYNSPLHF. DNA for the CDR3: TGTGCCAGCAGGGACAGGGCCTATAATTCACCCCTCCACTTT.

The sample holds a few counts of this clonotype. The gene calls are TRBV5-4 and TRBJ2-3, with a possible D match to TRBD2 (6 bases). There are 13 residues in the CDR3. V was trimmed by 4 bases and J by 4 bases, leaving 10 bases between them. The germline V gene has CDR1 SGHNT and CDR2 YYREEE (reference sequence). The CDR3 protein is CASSRTSPDTQYF. The DNA of the CDR3 is TGTGCCAGCAGCCGAACTAGCCCAGATACGCAGTATTTT.